The 21 T cell receptor beta chains reported below all come from one sample, sequenced in a study of blood T cell repertoires in COVID-19. The repertoire was sequenced with immunoSEQ multiplex PCR; TCRdb's copy has only in-frame clones and lacks some. This table holds about 92,000 clones, roughly 80% found once. The sample was peripheral blood. Receptors were obtained from a woman in her 70s with acute or convalescent COVID-19.

This chain links TRBV7-2 with TRBJ2-1, with 14 bases matching TRBD2. V dropped 5 bases and J dropped 7; count of bases not matched to a gene: 10. Germline CDR1 SGHTA, CDR2 FQGNSA. The CDR3 contains 17 residues. CDR3 loop: CASSTYPGLAGVNEQFF. CDR3 coding DNA: TGTGCCAGCAGCACCTACCCGGGACTAGCGGGAGTGAATGAGCAGTTCTTC.

V is TRBV2 and J is TRBJ2-2; D is uncertain. CDR1 and CDR2 from the germline V gene are SNHLY and FYNNEI. The germline V and J ends were trimmed by 3 bases and 0 bases, with 5 bases remaining between them. The CDR3 sequence is 14 residues long. In DNA form, the CDR3 reads TGTGCCAGCAGTGAGCTAGCGAACACCGGGGAGCTGTTTTTT. Protein sequence: CASSELANTGELFF.

The chain uses TRBV28 and TRBJ1-6; D gene unclear. From germline, CDR1 is MDHEN and CDR2 SYDVKM. The CDR3 totals 12 residues. Trimming pared 1 base from V and 9 bases from J, leaving 4 bases between. DNA of the CDR3: TGTGCCAGCAGTTTATTAGTTTCACCCCTCCACTTT. Translation gives CASSLLVSPLHF.

The J gene is TRBJ1-6, the V gene TRBV15, with D possibly matching TRBD1 (5 bases). The germline V gene has CDR1 LNHNV and CDR2 YYDKDF (reference sequence). With 0 bases removed from V and 10 bases from J, the gap between germline ends came to 13 bases. The CDR3 spans 15 residues. This chain's CDR3 is CATSRDSPGNSPLHF. As DNA, the CDR3 is TGTGCCACCAGCAGAGATTCTCCAGGGAACTCACCCCTCCACTTT.

Concerning this clone: The same CDR3 can be traced to other DNA sequences in this sample. CDR3 region: CASRRGTSGSYEQYF. In DNA form, the CDR3 reads TGTGCCAGCAGACGCGGGACTAGCGGGAGTTACGAGCAGTACTTC. The chain joins TRBV6-5 to TRBJ2-7; 14 nucleotides align to TRBD2. The V and J ends lost 6 bases and 4 bases, in that order; junction bases with no gene match: 5. Looked up from germline, CDR1 is MNHEY and CDR2 is SVGAGI. This CDR3 spans 15 amino acids.

The rearrangement joins TRBV6-2 or TRBV6-3 to TRBJ2-7; TRBD1 might be the D (6 bases). The germline V gene has CDR1 MNHEY and CDR2 SVGEGT. This CDR3 spans 18 amino acids. Trimming left V 0 bases short and J 2 bases short, with 20 bases between. CDR3 DNA: TGTGCCAGCAGTTACTCCTTCCGTCTTACAGGGAGCGCCTACGAGCAGTACTTC. This sequence encodes CASSYSFRLTGSAYEQYF.

The table lists this clone with a few counts. The CDR3 nucleotides read TGTGCCAGTAGTATCGGGAGGGGATCTAATTACGAGCAGTACTTC. Its protein product is CASSIGRGSNYEQYF. The rearrangement joins TRBV19 to TRBJ2-7; 8 bases fit TRBD2. CDR3 length: 15 residues. Germline loops: CDR1 LNHDA, CDR2 SQIVND (reference sequence). V lost 3 bases, J lost 4 bases, and 8 bases stayed unmatched.

This sequence joins TRBV7-6 and TRBJ1-1; D unclear. Trimming cost V 0 bases and J 3 bases, with 23 bases left between them. The CDR3 is 19 amino acids. The germline CDR1 and CDR2 sequences are SGHVS and FNYEAQ. CDR3 residues: CASSLARADLALRYTEAFF. CDR3 coding DNA: TGTGCCAGCAGCTTAGCGCGGGCAGATCTTGCCCTGAGGTACACTGAAGCTTTCTTT.

In DNA form, the CDR3 reads TGTGCCAGCAGCGGGGGACAGTACAAAGAGACCCAGTACTTC. Residues: CASSGGQYKETQYF. V usage is TRBV2 and J usage is TRBJ2-5, with a weak D call TRBD1 (7 bases). CDR1 and CDR2 (germline): SNHLY, FYNNEI. This CDR3 region has 14 residues. V was clipped by 6 bases and J by 3 bases, with 14 bases between them.

The rearrangement joins TRBV19 to TRBJ2-3, with TRBD2 identical over 13 bases. CDR3 length: 17 residues. Germline assignment: CDR1 LNHDA and CDR2 SQIVND (reference sequence). The V and J ends lost 4 bases and 3 bases, in that order; junction bases with no gene match: 7. In nucleotides, the CDR3 is TGTGCCAGTAGTAGAGGACTAGCGGGGGTCGAGACAGATACGCAGTATTTT. Translated, it gives CASSRGLAGVETDTQYF.

This clone was counted a single time. The chain couples TRBV2 to TRBJ2-3; D is perhaps TRBD1 (7 bases). Germline lookup yields CDR1 SNHLY and CDR2 FYNNEI. V dropped 7 bases and J dropped 2 bases, with 13 bases sitting between them. This CDR3 contains 14 residues. CDR3 amino acids: CASKEGANTDTQYF. CDR3 sequence (DNA): TGTGCCAGCAAGGAGGGGGCCAACACAGATACGCAGTATTTT.

The chain uses TRBV7-2 and TRBJ2-5; 8 positions match TRBD2. Germline assignment: CDR1 SGHTA and CDR2 FQGNSA. The V segment lost 0 bases and the J segment 4 bases; nucleotides outside the gene matches: 4. This CDR3 region has 15 residues. In DNA form, the CDR3 reads TGTGCCAGCAGCTTAGCCCCTAGCGGGCTAGAGACCCAGTACTTC. This gives the protein CASSLAPSGLETQYF.

This sequence joins TRBV5-4 and TRBJ1-1; D uncertain. This CDR3 has 15 residues. Germline assignment: CDR1 SGHNT and CDR2 YYREEE (reference sequence). With 3 bases removed from V and 5 bases from J, the gap between germline ends came to 17 bases. The CDR3 DNA is TGTGCCAGCAGCTACCCCCTATCTGGGCATACTGAAGCTTTCTTT. Translation gives CASSYPLSGHTEAFF. Based on the CDR3 plus reference TRBV5-4 and TRBJ1-1, the full variable domain is ETGVTQSPTHLIKTRGQQVTLRCSSQSGHNTVSWYQQALGQGPQFIFQYYREEENGRGNFPPRFSGLQFPNYSSELNVNALELDDSALYLCASSYPLSGHTEAFFGQGTRLTVV.

This chain joins TRBV30 and TRBJ2-1, with 8 bases identical to TRBD2. This CDR3 region has 16 residues. With 0 bases clipped from V and 5 bases from J, the junction kept 9 bases outside the gene matches. Germline CDR1 GTSNPN, CDR2 SVGIG (reference sequence). The CDR3: CAWSVGSGGPHNEQFF. The CDR3 DNA is TGTGCCTGGAGTGTAGGGTCGGGAGGGCCCCACAATGAGCAGTTCTTC. Full variable domain (rest looked up from reference TRBV30 and TRBJ2-1): SQTIHQWPATLVQPVGSPLSLECTVEGTSNPNLYWYRQAAGRGLQLLFYSVGIGQISSEVPQNLSASRPQDRQFILSSKKLLLSDSGFYLCAWSVGSGGPHNEQFFGPGTRLTVL.

A few counts support this clone. The rearrangement links TRBV27 to TRBJ1-2; the match to TRBD1 covers 7 bases. The CDR3 totals 13 residues. With V trimmed by 3 bases and J by 5 bases, 3 bases remained unmatched. CDR1 is MNHEY and CDR2 is SMNVEV in the germline V gene (reference sequence). In DNA, the CDR3 is TGTGCCAGCAGTTTTCGACAGGGATATGGCTACACCTTC. Translation gives CASSFRQGYGYTF.

The rearrangement uses TRBV5-4 and TRBJ2-1; D possibly corresponds to TRBD1 (5 bases). The V end lost 4 bases, the J end lost 4 bases, and 15 bases lay between the germline ends. This CDR3 has 15 amino acids. Germline V gene sequence: CDR1 SGHNT, CDR2 YYREEE (reference sequence). Here the CDR3 DNA reads TGTGCCAGCAGCCTGACCCTAGGGGATTACAATGAGCAGTTCTTC. Its translation is CASSLTLGDYNEQFF.

V and J are TRBV4-3 and TRBJ1-4; TRBD1 matches 7 bases. CDR3 length: 14 amino acids. The V gene's germline CDR1 is LGHNA and CDR2 YSLEER. V lost 1 base to trimming and J lost 7 bases; unmatched junction nucleotides: 3. CDR3 residues: CASSQGGGGEKLFF. CDR3 DNA: TGCGCCAGCAGCCAAGGAGGGGGCGGTGAAAAACTGTTTTTT.

The rearrangement joins TRBV28 to TRBJ2-3; 8 bases agree with TRBD1. Losses at the gene ends were 5 bases for V and 2 bases for J; bases not matched to a gene: 9. The CDR3 contains 16 residues. Germline V gene lookup returns CDR1 MDHEN and CDR2 SYDVKM. The CDR3 DNA follows: TGTGCCAGCAGTATAGGACAGGGAGACCTCACAGATACGCAGTATTTT. Protein: CASSIGQGDLTDTQYF.

CDR3 region: CASSSWTGPMNTEAFF. CDR3 sequence (DNA): TGTGCCAGCAGCTCTTGGACAGGGCCTATGAACACTGAAGCTTTCTTT. The V and J genes are TRBV5-8 and TRBJ1-1, with 8 bases lining up with TRBD1. Per germline, CDR1 SGHTS and CDR2 YDEGEE. The CDR3 spans 16 residues. The junction had 7 bases not matched to a gene; V was cut back by 3 bases and J by 0 bases.

The chain links TRBV20-1 to TRBJ1-1; D gene unclear. CDR1 is DFQATT, CDR2 SNEGSKA, per germline (reference sequence). This CDR3 has 10 amino acids. The germline V and J ends were trimmed by 1 base and 9 bases, with 6 bases remaining between them. CDR3 in amino acids: CSARVAQAFF. DNA for the CDR3: TGCAGTGCTAGAGTAGCCCAAGCTTTCTTT.

V usage is TRBV7-3 and J usage is TRBJ1-5, with unresolved D. The germline V gene has CDR1 SGHTA and CDR2 FQGTGA. Deletions cut 5 bases from V and 9 bases from J, with 8 bases between. CDR3 length: 11 amino acids. The CDR3 spells CASSLPRPQHF. The CDR3 DNA reads TGTGCCAGCAGCCTCCCCCGGCCCCAGCATTTT.